This T cell receptor beta chain was found in a study of beta chain features in type 1 diabetes. Study-level points and caveats: Shortening that was moderate but significant affected the TCRB CDR3s of Type 1 diabetes patients in all four CD4+ subsets.

This CDR3 has 11 amino acids. Germline V gene data show CDR1 as MDHEN and CDR2 as SYDVKM. This clone has a handful of counts. The antigen remains undetermined. The junction differs from germline at one of its ends, possibly a read error. Since all of the isolated RNA was reverse transcribed, expressed TCRB transcripts were what got sequenced. Measured with immunoSEQ multiplex PCR; TCRdb has only the in-frame clones, and not every one. The profile shows around 260,000 clones, around 22% of them singletons. The TCR originated in a woman aged 25 to 39 with type 1 diabetes. The V and J genes are TRBV28 and TRBJ2-7, with D possibly being TRBD2 (6 bases). The sample comprised naive CD4+ T cells from blood. The CDR3, as DNA: TGTGCCAGCAGTACTACCGGGACTCGTATTTTC. Translation gives CASSTTGTRIF.